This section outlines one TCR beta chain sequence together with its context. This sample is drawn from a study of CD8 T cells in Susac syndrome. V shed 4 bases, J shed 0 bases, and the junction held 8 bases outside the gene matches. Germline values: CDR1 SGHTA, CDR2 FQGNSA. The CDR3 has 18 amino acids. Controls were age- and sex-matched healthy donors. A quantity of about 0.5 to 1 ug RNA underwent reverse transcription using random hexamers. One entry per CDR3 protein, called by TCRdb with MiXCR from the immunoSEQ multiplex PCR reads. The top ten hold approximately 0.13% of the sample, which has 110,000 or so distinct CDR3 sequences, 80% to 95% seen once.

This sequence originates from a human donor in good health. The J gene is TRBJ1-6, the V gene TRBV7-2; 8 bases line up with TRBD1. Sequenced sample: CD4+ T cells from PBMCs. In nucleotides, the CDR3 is TGTGCCAGCAGCTCAGACCCAGGGGGCTACTCCTATAATTCACCCCTCCACTTT. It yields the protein CASSSDPGGYSYNSPLHF.